A selection of T cell receptor beta chains follows, all from one sample in a study of graft-versus-host responses after intestinal transplantation. Clones were sequenced by immunoSEQ multiplex PCR, and TCRdb holds only the in-frame ones, with some missing. The sample gives over 75,000 clones, 85% to 95% of which show up once; roughly 0.07% is in the top ten. Their target antigens are unknown. This sample comprised unstimulated CD8+ T cells sorted from spleen or lymph node cells, obtained before transplant. The receptors were gathered from a human donor who was the organ donor for an intestinal transplant. Both conserved end residues are part of each CDR3. A D gene is named only where the DNA matches it firmly. A clone size is listed for some rows: how often the clone was seen (once, few, many), or a class if it is expanded.

CDR3 length: 13
V gene: TRBV4-1
J gene: TRBJ2-1
clone size: once
D gene: -
CDR3 protein: CASSPGLYNEQFF
CDR3 DNA: TGCGCCAGCAGCCCCGGACTATACAATGAGCAGTTCTTC

CDR3 length: 15
V gene: TRBV5-1
J gene: TRBJ1-2
clone size: -
D gene: TRBD1
CDR3 protein: CASSLEQGGSYGYTF
CDR3 DNA: TGCGCCAGCAGCTTGGAACAGGGGGGAAGCTATGGCTACACCTTC

CDR3 length: 16
V gene: TRBV5-1
J gene: TRBJ1-1
clone size: -
D gene: -
CDR3 protein: CASSLAFLQGFAEAFF
CDR3 DNA: TGCGCCAGCAGCTTGGCCTTCTTACAGGGTTTCGCTGAAGCTTTCTTT

CDR3 length: 13
V gene: TRBV10-2
J gene: TRBJ2-1
clone size: -
D gene: TRBD2
CDR3 protein: CASRAGGLTEQFF
CDR3 DNA: TGCGCCAGCAGAGCGGGGGGCCTTACGGAGCAGTTCTTC

CDR3 length: 13
V gene: TRBV10-3
J gene: TRBJ2-7
clone size: -
D gene: TRBD2
CDR3 protein: CAGGSGRSYEQYF
CDR3 DNA: TGTGCCGGGGGGAGCGGGAGGTCCTACGAGCAGTACTTC

CDR3 length: 14
V gene: TRBV28
J gene: TRBJ1-4
clone size: once
D gene: -
CDR3 protein: CASSLLSSNEKLFF
CDR3 DNA: TGTGCCAGCAGTTTATTGAGTTCTAATGAAAAACTGTTTTTT

CDR3 length: 14
V gene: TRBV2
J gene: TRBJ2-1
clone size: -
D gene: -
CDR3 protein: CASIFILRGNEQFF
CDR3 DNA: TGTGCCAGCATTTTCATTCTAAGGGGCAATGAGCAGTTCTTC

CDR3 length: 16
V gene: TRBV4-1
J gene: TRBJ1-3
clone size: -
D gene: -
CDR3 protein: CASSQLSGGAENTIYF
CDR3 DNA: TGCGCCAGCAGCCAGCTATCGGGGGGGGCTGAAAACACCATATATTTT

CDR3 length: 15
V gene: TRBV9
J gene: TRBJ2-2
clone size: -
D gene: TRBD1
CDR3 protein: CASSVGTGSTGELFF
CDR3 DNA: TGTGCCAGCAGCGTAGGGACAGGGTCCACCGGGGAGCTGTTTTTT

CDR3 length: 17
V gene: TRBV27
J gene: TRBJ2-1
clone size: -
D gene: TRBD2
CDR3 protein: CASSLYAGTNSYNEQFF
CDR3 DNA: TGTGCCAGCAGTTTATATGCCGGGACTAACTCCTACAATGAGCAGTTCTTC

CDR3 length: 20
V gene: TRBV13
J gene: TRBJ2-3
clone size: -
D gene: TRBD2
CDR3 protein: CASSPHLLLAGGGVPDTQYF
CDR3 DNA: TGTGCCAGCAGCCCCCACCTTCTTCTAGCGGGAGGCGGGGTCCCAGATACGCAGTATTTT

CDR3 length: 15
V gene: TRBV5-1
J gene: TRBJ2-7
clone size: -
D gene: TRBD1
CDR3 protein: CASKITGDPSYEQYF
CDR3 DNA: TGCGCCAGCAAAATAACAGGGGACCCCTCCTACGAGCAGTACTTC

CDR3 length: 14
V gene: TRBV13
J gene: TRBJ1-4
clone size: -
D gene: -
CDR3 protein: CASSLAGVFEKLFF
CDR3 DNA: TGTGCCAGCAGCTTAGCAGGGGTCTTCGAAAAACTGTTTTTT

CDR3 length: 16
V gene: TRBV4-1
J gene: TRBJ2-7
clone size: -
D gene: -
CDR3 protein: CASSQDPPIISGEQYF
CDR3 DNA: TGCGCCAGCAGCCAAGATCCCCCTATAATCTCGGGGGAGCAGTACTTC

CDR3 length: 14
V gene: TRBV27
J gene: TRBJ2-7
clone size: -
D gene: TRBD1
CDR3 protein: CASSLRTGIDEQYF
CDR3 DNA: TGTGCCAGCAGTTTACGGACAGGGATCGACGAGCAGTACTTC